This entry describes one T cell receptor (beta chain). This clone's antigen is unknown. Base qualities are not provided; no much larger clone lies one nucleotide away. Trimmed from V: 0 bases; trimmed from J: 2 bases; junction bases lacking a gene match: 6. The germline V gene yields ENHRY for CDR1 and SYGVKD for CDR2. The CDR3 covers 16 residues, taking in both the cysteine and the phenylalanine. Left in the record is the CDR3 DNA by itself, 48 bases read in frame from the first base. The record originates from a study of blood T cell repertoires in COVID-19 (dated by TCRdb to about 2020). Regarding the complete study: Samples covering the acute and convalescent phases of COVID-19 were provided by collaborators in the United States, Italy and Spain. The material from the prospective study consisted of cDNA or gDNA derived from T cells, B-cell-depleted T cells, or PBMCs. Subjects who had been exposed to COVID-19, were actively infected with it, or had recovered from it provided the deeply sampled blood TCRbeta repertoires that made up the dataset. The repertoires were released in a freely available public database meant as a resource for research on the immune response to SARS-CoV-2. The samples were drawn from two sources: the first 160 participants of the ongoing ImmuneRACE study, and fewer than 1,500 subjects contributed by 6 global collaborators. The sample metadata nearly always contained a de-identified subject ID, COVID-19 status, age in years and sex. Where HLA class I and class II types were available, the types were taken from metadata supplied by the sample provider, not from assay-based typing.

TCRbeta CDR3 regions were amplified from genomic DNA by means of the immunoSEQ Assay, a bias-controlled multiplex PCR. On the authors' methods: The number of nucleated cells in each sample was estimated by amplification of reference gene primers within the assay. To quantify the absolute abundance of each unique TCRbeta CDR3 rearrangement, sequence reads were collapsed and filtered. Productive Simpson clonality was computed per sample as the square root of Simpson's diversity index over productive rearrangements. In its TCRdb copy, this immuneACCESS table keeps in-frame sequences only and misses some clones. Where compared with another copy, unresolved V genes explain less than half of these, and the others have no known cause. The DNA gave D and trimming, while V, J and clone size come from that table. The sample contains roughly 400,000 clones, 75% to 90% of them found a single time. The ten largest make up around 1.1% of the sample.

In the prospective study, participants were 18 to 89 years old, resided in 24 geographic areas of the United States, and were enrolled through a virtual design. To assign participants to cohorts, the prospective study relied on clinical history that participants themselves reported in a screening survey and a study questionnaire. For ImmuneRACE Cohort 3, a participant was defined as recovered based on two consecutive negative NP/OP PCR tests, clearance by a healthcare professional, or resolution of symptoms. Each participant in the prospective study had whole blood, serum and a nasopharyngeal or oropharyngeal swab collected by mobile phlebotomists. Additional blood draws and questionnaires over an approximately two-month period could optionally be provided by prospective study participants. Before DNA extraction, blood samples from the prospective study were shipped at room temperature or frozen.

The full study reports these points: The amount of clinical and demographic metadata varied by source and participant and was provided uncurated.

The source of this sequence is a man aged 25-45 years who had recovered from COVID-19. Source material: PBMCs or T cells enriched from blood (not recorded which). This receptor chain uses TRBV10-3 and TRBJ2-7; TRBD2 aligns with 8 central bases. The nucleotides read TGTGCCATCAGTGAGTCGATTACTAGCGGCACCTACGAGCAGTACTTC. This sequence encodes CAISESITSGTYEQYF.